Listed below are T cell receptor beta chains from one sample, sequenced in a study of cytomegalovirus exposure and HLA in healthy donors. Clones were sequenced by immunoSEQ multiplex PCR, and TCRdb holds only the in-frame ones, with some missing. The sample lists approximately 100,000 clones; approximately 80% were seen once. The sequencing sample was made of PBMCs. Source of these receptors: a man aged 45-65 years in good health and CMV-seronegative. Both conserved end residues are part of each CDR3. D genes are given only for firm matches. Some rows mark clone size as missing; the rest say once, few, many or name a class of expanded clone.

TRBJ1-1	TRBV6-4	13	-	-	CASSLSGDTEAFF	TGTGCCAGCAGCCTATCAGGGGATACTGAAGCTTTCTTT
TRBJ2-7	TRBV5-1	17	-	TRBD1	CASSLQIQGANSYEQYF	TGCGCCAGCAGCTTGCAGATACAGGGGGCAAACAGCTACGAGCAGTACTTC
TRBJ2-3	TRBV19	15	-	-	CASRPQRGGPNTQYF	TGTGCCAGTAGGCCCCAACGGGGAGGCCCCAATACGCAGTATTTT
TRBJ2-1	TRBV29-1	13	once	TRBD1	CTLGQGVVGGQFF	TGCACGCTGGGACAGGGTGTGGTTGGGGGGCAGTTCTTC
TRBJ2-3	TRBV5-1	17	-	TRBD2	CASSFLAGTTSTDTQYF	TGCGCCAGCAGCTTTCTAGCGGGGACAACTAGCACAGATACGCAGTATTTT
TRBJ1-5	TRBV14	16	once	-	CASRSQGPYSNQPQHF	TGTGCCAGCAGATCTCAGGGCCCGTATAGCAATCAGCCCCAGCATTTT
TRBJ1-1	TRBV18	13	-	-	CASSLGVNTEAFF	TGTGCCAGCTCACTAGGGGTGAACACTGAAGCTTTCTTT
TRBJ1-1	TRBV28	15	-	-	CASSDRSGVNTEAFF	TGTGCCAGCAGTGATCGATCGGGGGTGAACACTGAAGCTTTCTTT
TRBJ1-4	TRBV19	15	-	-	CASSISARGNEKLFF	TGTGCCAGTAGTATATCGGCCAGGGGTAATGAAAAACTGTTTTTT
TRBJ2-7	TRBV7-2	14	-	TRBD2	CASDIAGGPYEQYF	TGTGCCAGCGACATAGCGGGGGGGCCATACGAGCAGTACTTC
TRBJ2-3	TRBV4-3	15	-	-	CASSQDTGSTDTQYF	TGCGCCAGCAGCCAAGACACGGGAAGCACAGATACGCAGTATTTT
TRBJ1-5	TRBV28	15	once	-	CASSFPRGHGQPQHF	TGTGCCAGCAGTTTCCCCAGGGGTCATGGTCAGCCCCAGCATTTT
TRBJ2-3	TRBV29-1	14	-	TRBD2	CSVGLAGGTDTQYF	TGCAGCGTCGGCTTAGCCGGGGGGACAGATACGCAGTATTTT
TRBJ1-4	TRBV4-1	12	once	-	CASSQVLEKLFF	TGCGCCAGCAGCCAAGTTTTAGAAAAACTGTTTTTT
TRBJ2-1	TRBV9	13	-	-	CASSVETKLEQFF	TGTGCCAGCAGCGTAGAGACTAAACTTGAGCAGTTCTTC
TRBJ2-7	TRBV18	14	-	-	CASSPQGANYEQYF	TGTGCCAGCTCACCTCAGGGTGCTAACTACGAGCAGTACTTC
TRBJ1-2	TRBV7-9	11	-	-	CASSFQDGYTF	TGTGCCAGCAGCTTTCAGGATGGCTACACCTTC
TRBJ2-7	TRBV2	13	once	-	CASNRVLTYEQYF	TGTGCCAGCAATCGGGTCCTCACCTACGAGCAGTACTTC
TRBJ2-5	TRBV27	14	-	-	CASSQYGSQETQYF	TGTGCCAGCAGTCAGTACGGGAGCCAAGAGACCCAGTACTTC
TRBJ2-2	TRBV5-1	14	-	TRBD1	CASKWTGDTGELFF	TGCGCCAGCAAGTGGACAGGGGACACCGGGGAGCTGTTTTTT
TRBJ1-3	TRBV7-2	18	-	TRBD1	CASSSPWDRGFSGNTIYF	TGTGCCAGCAGCTCGCCCTGGGACAGGGGTTTCTCAGGAAACACCATATATTTT
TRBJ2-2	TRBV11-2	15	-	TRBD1	CASSPGQRNTGELFF	TGTGCCAGCAGCCCGGGACAGCGGAACACCGGGGAGCTGTTTTTT
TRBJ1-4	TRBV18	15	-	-	CASSPQQGVNEKLFF	TGTGCCAGCTCACCACAGCAGGGTGTCAATGAAAAACTGTTTTTT
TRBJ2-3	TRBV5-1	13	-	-	CASTSVEEDTQYF	TGCGCCAGCACCAGCGTGGAGGAAGATACGCAGTATTTT
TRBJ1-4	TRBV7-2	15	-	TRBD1	CASSSNRGDNEKLFF	TGTGCCAGCAGCTCGAACAGGGGAGACAATGAAAAACTGTTTTTT
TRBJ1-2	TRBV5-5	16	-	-	CASSHLMQQGGYGYTF	TGTGCCAGCAGCCACCTTATGCAACAGGGAGGGTATGGCTACACCTTC
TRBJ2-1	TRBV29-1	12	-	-	CSVVPRGDEQFF	TGCAGCGTTGTTCCGCGGGGCGATGAGCAGTTCTTC
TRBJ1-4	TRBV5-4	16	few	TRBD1	CASSSPRQGAGEKLFF	TGTGCCAGCAGCTCGCCCCGACAGGGGGCGGGTGAAAAACTGTTTTTT
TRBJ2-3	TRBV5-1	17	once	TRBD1	CASSLGLGQGGLDTQYF	TGCGCCAGCAGCTTGGGCCTGGGACAGGGCGGGTTAGATACGCAGTATTTT
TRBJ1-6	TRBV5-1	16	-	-	CASSLELGHYNSPLHF	TGCGCCAGCAGCTTGGAGTTGGGACACTATAATTCCCCCCTCCACTTT
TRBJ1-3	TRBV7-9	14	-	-	CASSGPGMGNTIYF	TGTGCCAGCAGCGGCCCGGGGATGGGAAACACCATATATTTT
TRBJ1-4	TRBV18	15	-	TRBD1	CASLPTGAANEKLFF	TGTGCCAGCCTACCTACAGGGGCAGCTAATGAAAAACTGTTTTTT
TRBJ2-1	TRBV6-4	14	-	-	CASSDSHRENEQFF	TGTGCCAGCAGTGACTCTCATAGGGAGAATGAGCAGTTCTTC
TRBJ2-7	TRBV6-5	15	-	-	CASSRPNGDTYEQYF	TGTGCCAGCAGTCGCCCAAACGGGGACACCTACGAGCAGTACTTC
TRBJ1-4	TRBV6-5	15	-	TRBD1	CASSPYRDSNEKLFF	TGTGCCAGCAGCCCATACCGGGACAGTAATGAAAAACTGTTTTTT
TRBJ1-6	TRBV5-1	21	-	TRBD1	CASSPRSPGGFPSSYNSPLHF	TGCGCCAGCAGCCCCCGATCGCCAGGGGGCTTTCCAAGCTCCTATAATTCACCCCTCCACTTT